This T cell receptor beta chain was obtained from a study of a mutant IDH1 vaccine in newly diagnosed glioma. The protocol was immunoSEQ multiplex PCR, while the TCRdb copy is restricted to in-frame clones and leaves out a portion. The sample has about 92,000 clones, around 82% seen once; the top ten hold around 7%. Time point indicated: baseline, week 1 (first vaccination visit). Treatment given: pre-vaccination baseline after standard-of-care therapy. This CDR3 spans 16 amino acids. Losses at the gene ends were 5 bases for V and 8 bases for J; bases not matched to a gene: 14. CDR1 and CDR2 from the germline V gene are SGHAT and FQNNGV.

Source: PBMCs, taken from a glioma patient treated with radiotherapy, temozolomide or both. This chain links TRBV11-2 with TRBJ2-1, with 8 bases that match TRBD1. This sequence originates from a woman aged 45-59 years with glioma. CDR3 loop: CASSRALAGGNYEQFF. The CDR3 DNA sequence: TGTGCCAGCAGCCGGGCGCTGGCAGGGGGCAACTATGAGCAGTTCTTC. Supplemented by reference TRBV11-2 and TRBJ2-1, the full variable domain reads EAGVAQSPRYKIIEKRQSVAFWCNPISGHATLYWYQQILGQGPKLLIQFQNNGVVDDSQLPKDRFSAERLKGVDSTLKIQPAKLEDSAVYLCASSRALAGGNYEQFFGPGTRLTVL.